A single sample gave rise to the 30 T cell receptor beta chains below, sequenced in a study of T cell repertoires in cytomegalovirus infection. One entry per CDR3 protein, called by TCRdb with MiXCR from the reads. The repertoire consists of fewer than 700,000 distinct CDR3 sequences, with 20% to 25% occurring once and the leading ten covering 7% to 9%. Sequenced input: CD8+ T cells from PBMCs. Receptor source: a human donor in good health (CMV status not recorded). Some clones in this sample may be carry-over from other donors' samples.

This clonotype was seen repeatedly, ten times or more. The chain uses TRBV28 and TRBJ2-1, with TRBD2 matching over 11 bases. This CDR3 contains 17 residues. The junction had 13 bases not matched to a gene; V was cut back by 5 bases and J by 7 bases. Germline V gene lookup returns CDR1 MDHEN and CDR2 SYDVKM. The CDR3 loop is CASSLGTSGPTRNEQFF. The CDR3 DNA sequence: TGTGCCAGCAGTCTCGGGACTAGCGGCCCTACTCGGAATGAGCAGTTCTTC.

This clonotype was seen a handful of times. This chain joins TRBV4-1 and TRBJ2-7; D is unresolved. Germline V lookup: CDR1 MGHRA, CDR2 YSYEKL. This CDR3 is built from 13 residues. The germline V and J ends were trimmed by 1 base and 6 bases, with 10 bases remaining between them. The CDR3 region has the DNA TGCGCCAGCAGCCAAGTCCGGGCTTCCGAGCAGTACTTC. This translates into CASSQVRASEQYF.

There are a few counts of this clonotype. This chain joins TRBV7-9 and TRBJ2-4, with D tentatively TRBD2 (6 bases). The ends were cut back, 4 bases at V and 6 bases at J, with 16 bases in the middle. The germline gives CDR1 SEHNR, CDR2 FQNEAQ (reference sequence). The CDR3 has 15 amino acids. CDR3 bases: TGTGCCAGCAGCTCTACGGAGGGGAATAGAAACATTCAGTACTTC. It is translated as CASSSTEGNRNIQYF.

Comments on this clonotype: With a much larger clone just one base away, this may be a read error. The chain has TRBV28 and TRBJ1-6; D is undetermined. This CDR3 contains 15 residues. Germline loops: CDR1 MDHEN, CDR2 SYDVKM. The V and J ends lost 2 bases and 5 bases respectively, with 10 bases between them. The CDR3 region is CASSLRGRDNSPLHF. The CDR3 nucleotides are TGTGCCAGCAGTTTACGTGGTCGGGATAATTCACCCCTCCACTTT.

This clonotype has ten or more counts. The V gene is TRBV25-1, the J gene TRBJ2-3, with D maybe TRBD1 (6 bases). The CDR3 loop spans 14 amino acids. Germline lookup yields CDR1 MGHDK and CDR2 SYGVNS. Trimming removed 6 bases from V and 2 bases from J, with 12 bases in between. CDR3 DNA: TGTGCCAGCAGGGGTTGGACAGTCACAGATACGCAGTATTTT. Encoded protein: CASRGWTVTDTQYF.

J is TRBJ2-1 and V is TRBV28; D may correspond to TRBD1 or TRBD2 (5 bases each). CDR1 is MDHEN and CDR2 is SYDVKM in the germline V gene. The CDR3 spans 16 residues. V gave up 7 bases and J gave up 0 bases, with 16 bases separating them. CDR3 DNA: TGTGCCAGCACCATTGCCGAGGGGAGCTCCTACAATGAGCAGTTCTTC. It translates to CASTIAEGSSYNEQFF.

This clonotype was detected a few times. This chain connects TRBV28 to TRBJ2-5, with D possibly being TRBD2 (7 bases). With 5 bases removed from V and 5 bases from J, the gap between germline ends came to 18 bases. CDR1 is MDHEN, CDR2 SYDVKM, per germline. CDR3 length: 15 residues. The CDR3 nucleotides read TGTGCCAGCAGTCCACGGGGGGCCGTTGGGGAGACCCAGTACTTC. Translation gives CASSPRGAVGETQYF. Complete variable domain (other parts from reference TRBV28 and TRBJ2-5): DVKVTQSSRYLVKRTGEKVFLECVQDMDHENMFWYRQDPGLGLRLIYFSYDVKMKEKGDIPEGYSVSREKKERFSLILESASTNQTSMYLCASSPRGAVGETQYFGPGTRLLVL.

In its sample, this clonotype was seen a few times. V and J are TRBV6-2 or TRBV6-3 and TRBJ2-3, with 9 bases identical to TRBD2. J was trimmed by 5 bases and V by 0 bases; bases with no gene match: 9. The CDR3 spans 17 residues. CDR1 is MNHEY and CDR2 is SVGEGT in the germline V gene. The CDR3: CASSYSLRGGRRDTQYF. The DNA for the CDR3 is TGTGCCAGCAGTTACTCACTGCGGGGGGGCCGGAGAGATACGCAGTATTTT.

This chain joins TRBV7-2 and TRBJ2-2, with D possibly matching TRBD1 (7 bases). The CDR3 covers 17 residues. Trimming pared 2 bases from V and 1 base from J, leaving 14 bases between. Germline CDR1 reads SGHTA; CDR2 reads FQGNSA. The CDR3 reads CASSLNRQGGNTGELFF. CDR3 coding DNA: TGTGCCAGCAGCTTAAACCGGCAGGGGGGGAACACCGGGGAGCTGTTTTTT.

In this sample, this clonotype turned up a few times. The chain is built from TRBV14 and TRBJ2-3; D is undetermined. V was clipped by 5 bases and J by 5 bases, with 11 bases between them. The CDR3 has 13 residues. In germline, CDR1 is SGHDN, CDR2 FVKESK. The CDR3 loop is CASSEREVDTQYF. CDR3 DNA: TGTGCCAGCAGCGAAAGAGAAGTAGATACGCAGTATTTT.

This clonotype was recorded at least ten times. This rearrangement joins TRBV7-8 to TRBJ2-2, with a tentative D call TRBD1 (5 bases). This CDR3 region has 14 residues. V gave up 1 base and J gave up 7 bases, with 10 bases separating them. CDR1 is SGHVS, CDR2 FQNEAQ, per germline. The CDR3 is CASSLDRIDGELFF. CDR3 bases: TGTGCCAGCAGCTTAGACAGGATAGACGGGGAGCTGTTTTTT.

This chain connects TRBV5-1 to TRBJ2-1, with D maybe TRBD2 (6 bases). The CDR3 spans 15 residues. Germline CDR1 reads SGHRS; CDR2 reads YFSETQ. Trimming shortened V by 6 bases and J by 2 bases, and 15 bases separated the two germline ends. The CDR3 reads CASTGVTSPYNEQFF. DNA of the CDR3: TGCGCCAGCACCGGGGTCACTAGCCCCTACAATGAGCAGTTCTTC.

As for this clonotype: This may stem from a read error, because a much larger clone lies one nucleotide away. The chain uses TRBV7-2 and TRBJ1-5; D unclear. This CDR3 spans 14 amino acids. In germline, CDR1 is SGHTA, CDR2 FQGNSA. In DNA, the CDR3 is TGTGCCAGCGGCTTAATAAGTGGCCGGCAGCCCCAGCATTTT. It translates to CASGLISGRQPQHF.

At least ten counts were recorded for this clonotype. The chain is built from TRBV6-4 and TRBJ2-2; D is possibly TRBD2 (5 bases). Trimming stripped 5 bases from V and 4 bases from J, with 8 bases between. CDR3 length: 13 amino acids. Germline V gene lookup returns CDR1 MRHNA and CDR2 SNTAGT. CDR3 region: CASSSLATGELFF. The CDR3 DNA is TGTGCCAGCAGTTCCCTAGCCACCGGGGAGCTGTTTTTT.

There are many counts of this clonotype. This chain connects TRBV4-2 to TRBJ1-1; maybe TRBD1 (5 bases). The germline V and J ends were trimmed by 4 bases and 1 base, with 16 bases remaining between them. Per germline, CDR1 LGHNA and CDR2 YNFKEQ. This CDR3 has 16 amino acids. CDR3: CASSPMGERSNTEAFF. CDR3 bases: TGTGCCAGCAGCCCGATGGGGGAACGTTCGAACACTGAAGCTTTCTTT.

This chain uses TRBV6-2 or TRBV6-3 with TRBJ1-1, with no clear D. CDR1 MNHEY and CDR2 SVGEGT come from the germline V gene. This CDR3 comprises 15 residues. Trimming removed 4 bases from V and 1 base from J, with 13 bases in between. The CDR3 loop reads CASSLRKNPNTEAFF. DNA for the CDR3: TGTGCCAGCAGTTTGCGCAAGAATCCGAACACTGAAGCTTTCTTT.

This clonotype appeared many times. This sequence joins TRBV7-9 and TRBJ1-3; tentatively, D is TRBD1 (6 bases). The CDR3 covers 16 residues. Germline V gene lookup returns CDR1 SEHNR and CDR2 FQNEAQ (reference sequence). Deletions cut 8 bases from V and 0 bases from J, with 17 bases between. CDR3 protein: CASAGQGRASGNTIYF. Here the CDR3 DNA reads TGTGCCAGCGCAGGCCAGGGGAGGGCCTCTGGAAACACCATATATTTT.

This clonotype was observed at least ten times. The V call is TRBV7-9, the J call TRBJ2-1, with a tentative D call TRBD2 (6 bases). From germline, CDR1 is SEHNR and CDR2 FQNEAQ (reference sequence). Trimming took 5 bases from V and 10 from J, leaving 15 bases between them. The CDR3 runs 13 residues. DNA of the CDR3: TGTGCCAGCAGCCCCCCCTACGGGAGAGAGCAGTTCTTC. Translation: CASSPPYGREQFF.

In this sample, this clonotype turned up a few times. The CDR3 region has the DNA TGCGCCAGCAGCCAAGAATTGGGGGAAGATACGCAGTATTTT. Protein sequence: CASSQELGEDTQYF. This chain joins TRBV4-1 and TRBJ2-3, with D perhaps matching TRBD1 or TRBD2 (5 bases each). The CDR3 is made up of 14 amino acids. V lost 0 bases and J 5 bases, leaving 9 bases between the germline ends. Looked up from germline, CDR1 is MGHRA and CDR2 is YSYEKL.

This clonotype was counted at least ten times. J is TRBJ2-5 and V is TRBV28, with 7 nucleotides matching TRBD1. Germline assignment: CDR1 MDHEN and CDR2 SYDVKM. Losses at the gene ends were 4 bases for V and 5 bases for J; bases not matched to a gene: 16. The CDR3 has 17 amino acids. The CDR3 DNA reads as TGTGCCAGCAGTTCTCGAGATGAACAGGGGAGACGGGAGACCCAGTACTTC. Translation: CASSSRDEQGRRETQYF.

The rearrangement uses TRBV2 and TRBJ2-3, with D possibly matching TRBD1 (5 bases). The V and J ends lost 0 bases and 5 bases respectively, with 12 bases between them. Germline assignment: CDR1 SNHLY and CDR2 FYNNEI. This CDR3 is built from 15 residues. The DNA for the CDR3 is TGTGCCAGCAGTGAAGCAGGGGCAGAAATAGATACGCAGTATTTT. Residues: CASSEAGAEIDTQYF.

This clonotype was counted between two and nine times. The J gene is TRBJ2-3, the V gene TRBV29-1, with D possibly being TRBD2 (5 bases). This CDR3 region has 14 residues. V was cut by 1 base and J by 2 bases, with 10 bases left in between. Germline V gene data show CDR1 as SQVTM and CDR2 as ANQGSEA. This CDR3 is CSVEGTGYTDTQYF. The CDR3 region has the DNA TGCAGCGTTGAAGGGACTGGGTACACAGATACGCAGTATTTT.

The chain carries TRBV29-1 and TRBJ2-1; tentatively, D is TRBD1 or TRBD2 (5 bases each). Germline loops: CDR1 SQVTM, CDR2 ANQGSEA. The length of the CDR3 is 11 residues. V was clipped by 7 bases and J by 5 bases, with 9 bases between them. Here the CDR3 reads CSARGDNEQFF. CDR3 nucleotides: TGCAGCGCCCGAGGGGACAATGAGCAGTTCTTC.

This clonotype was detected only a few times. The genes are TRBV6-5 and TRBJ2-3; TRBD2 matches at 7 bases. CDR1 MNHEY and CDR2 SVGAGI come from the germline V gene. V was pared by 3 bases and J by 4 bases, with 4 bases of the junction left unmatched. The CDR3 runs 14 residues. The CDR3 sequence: CASSYSTSPDTQYF. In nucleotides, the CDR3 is TGTGCCAGCAGTTATTCGACTAGCCCAGATACGCAGTATTTT.

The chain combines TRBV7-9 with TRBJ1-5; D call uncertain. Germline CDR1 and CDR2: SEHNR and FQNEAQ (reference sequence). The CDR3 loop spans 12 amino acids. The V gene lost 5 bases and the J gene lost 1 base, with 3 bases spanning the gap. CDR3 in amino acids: CASSTSNQPQHF. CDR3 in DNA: TGTGCCAGCAGCACAAGCAATCAGCCCCAGCATTTT.

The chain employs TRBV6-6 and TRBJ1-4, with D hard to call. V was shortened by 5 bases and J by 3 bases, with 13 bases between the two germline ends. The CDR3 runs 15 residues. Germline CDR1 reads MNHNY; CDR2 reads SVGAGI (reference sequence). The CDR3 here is CASSPRTESNEKLFF. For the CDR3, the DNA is TGTGCCAGCAGTCCTAGGACGGAGTCTAATGAAAAACTGTTTTTT.

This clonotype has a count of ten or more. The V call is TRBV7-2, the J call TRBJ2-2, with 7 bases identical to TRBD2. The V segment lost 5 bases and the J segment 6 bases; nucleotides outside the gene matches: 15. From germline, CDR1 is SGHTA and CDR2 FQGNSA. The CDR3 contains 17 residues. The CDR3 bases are TGTGCCAGCAGCCACCCGGGGGAGGGCCGGGGACCCGGGGAGCTGTTTTTT. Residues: CASSHPGEGRGPGELFF.

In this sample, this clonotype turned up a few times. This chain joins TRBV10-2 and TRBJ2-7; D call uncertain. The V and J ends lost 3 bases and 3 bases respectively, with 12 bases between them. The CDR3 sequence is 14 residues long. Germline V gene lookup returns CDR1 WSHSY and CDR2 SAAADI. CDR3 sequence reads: CASSEGDLYYEQYF. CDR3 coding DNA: TGCGCCAGCAGTGAAGGCGACTTGTACTACGAGCAGTACTTC.

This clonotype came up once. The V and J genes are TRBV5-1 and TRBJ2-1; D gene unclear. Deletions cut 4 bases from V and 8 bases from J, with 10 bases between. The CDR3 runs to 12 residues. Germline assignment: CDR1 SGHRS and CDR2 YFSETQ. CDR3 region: CASSPKGYEQFF. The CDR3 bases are TGCGCCAGCAGCCCAAAGGGCTATGAGCAGTTCTTC.

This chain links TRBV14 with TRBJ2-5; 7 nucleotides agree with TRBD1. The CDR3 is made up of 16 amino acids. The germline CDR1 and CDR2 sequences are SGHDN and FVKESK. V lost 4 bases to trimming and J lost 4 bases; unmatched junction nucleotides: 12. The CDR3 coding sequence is TGTGCCAGCAGCCCCAGGGGGAGACCCTCGGCAGAGACCCAGTACTTC. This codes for CASSPRGRPSAETQYF.